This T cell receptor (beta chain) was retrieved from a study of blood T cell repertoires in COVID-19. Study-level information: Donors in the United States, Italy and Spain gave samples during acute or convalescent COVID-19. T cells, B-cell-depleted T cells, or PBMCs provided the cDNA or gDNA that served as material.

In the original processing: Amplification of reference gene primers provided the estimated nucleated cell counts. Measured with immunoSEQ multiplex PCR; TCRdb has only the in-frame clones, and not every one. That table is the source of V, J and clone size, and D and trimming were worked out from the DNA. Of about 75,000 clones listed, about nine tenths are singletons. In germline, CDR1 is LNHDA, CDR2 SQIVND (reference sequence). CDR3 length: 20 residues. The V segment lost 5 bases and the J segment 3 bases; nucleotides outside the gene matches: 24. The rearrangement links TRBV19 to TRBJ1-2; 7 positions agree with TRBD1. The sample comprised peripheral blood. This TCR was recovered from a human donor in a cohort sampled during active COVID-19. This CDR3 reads CASSVTSGPFSGQADYGYTF. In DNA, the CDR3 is TGTGCCAGTAGTGTCACCTCCGGTCCATTTTCCGGACAGGCGGACTATGGCTACACCTTC. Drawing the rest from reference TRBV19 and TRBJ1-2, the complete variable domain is DGGITQSPKYLFRKEGQNVTLSCEQNLNHDAMYWYRQDPGQGLRLIYYSQIVNDFQKGDIAEGYSVSREKKESFPLTVTSAQKNPTAFYLCASSVTSGPFSGQADYGYTFGSGTRLTVV.